The 20 T cell receptor beta chains below were found in one sample sequenced in a study of shared clonotypes between healthy human individuals (dated by TCRdb to 2020 to 2022). The library came from the immunoSEQ multiplex PCR assay. TCRdb carries this immuneACCESS record with in-frame sequences only. Its versions omit some clonotypes, under half of them owing to an unresolved V gene in the studies checked, with the rest unexplained. Recorded for this sample are millions of clones; 90% to 95% of them occurred a single time. The top ten hold 0.1% to 0.15% of the sample. Source material: naive CD4+ T cells sorted from blood. Interpreted using the paper, the cell subset or site label stands for: CD45RA+ positively selected. These receptors were taken from a man aged 18 to 30 in good health.

The chain uses TRBV5-4 and TRBJ1-1; 8 positions agree with TRBD1. Trimming at V came to 4 bases and at J to 1 base, leaving 9 bases not matched to a gene. Germline V gene sequence: CDR1 SGHNT, CDR2 YYREEE (reference sequence). The CDR3 loop spans 16 amino acids. The CDR3 loop reads CASSLGTGGGNTEAFF. As DNA, the CDR3 is TGTGCCAGCAGCCTCGGGACAGGTGGAGGGAACACTGAAGCTTTCTTT.

The rearrangement links TRBV18 to TRBJ2-7; the match to TRBD2 covers 8 bases. CDR1 KGHSH and CDR2 LQKENI come from the germline V gene. V lost 0 bases, J lost 5 bases, and 6 bases stayed unmatched. The CDR3 is 15 amino acids. The CDR3 is CASSPPAGRAHEQYF. CDR3 sequence (DNA): TGTGCCAGCTCACCACCTGCCGGGAGGGCCCACGAGCAGTACTTC.

This rearrangement joins TRBV14 to TRBJ2-3; 7 nucleotides line up with TRBD2. The CDR3 is made up of 14 amino acids. Germline V CDR1 and CDR2: SGHDN, FVKESK. With 10 bases clipped from V and 0 bases from J, the junction kept 7 bases outside the gene matches. This chain's CDR3 is CANKRGPSTDTQYF. The CDR3, as DNA: TGTGCCAACAAGCGGGGTCCCAGCACAGATACGCAGTATTTT. Together with reference TRBV14 and TRBJ2-3, the CDR3 gives the full variable domain: EAGVTQFPSHSVIEKGQTVTLRCDPISGHDNLYWYRRVMGKEIKFLLHFVKESKQDESGMPNNRFLAERTGGTYSTLKVQPAELEDSGVYFCANKRGPSTDTQYFGPGTRLTVL.

The CDR3 here is CSLKAGGLIDTQYF. As DNA, the CDR3 is TGCAGCCTGAAGGCGGGGGGTTTAATAGATACGCAGTATTTT. The chain joins TRBV29-1 to TRBJ2-3; TRBD2 aligns across 8 bases. From germline, CDR1 is SQVTM and CDR2 ANQGSEA. The CDR3 is made up of 14 amino acids. V shed 8 bases and J 5 bases; nucleotides not matched to a gene: 12.

This chain uses TRBV30 with TRBJ2-5, with 7 bases matching TRBD1. Unmatched junction bases numbered 10, after V lost 8 bases and J lost 4 bases. Looked up from germline, CDR1 is GTSNPN and CDR2 is SVGIG (reference sequence). This CDR3 has 13 amino acids. The CDR3 sequence is CARRDRQRETQYF. The CDR3 bases are TGTGCCCGCCGGGACAGACAGCGAGAGACCCAGTACTTC.

The V and J genes are TRBV29-1 and TRBJ2-7; TRBD2 is a possible D gene (6 bases). There are 13 residues in the CDR3. The germline gives CDR1 SQVTM, CDR2 ANQGSEA. The V end lost 2 bases, the J end lost 3 bases, and 11 bases lay between the germline ends. The CDR3 DNA sequence: TGCAGCGTTGAAATCGGGGGAAGCTACGAGCAGTACTTC. Translating it yields CSVEIGGSYEQYF.

The V gene is TRBV25-1, the J gene TRBJ1-2; D is possibly TRBD1 (6 bases). With 2 bases removed from V and 6 bases from J, the gap between germline ends came to 22 bases. This CDR3 has 17 residues. Germline-derived CDR1 and CDR2 are MGHDK and SYGVNS. CDR3 coding DNA: TGTGCCAGCAGTGAAGGGGGCAGGGAGCCTGGGTGGAATGGCTACACCTTC. Translation gives CASSEGGREPGWNGYTF.

J is TRBJ2-2 and V is TRBV5-1, with 9 nucleotides matching TRBD1. The germline CDR1 and CDR2 sequences are SGHRS and YFSETQ. This CDR3 spans 16 amino acids. V lost 4 bases and J lost 1; bases outside the gene matches: 5. DNA for the CDR3: TGCGCCAGCAGCGCGGGACAGGGCAAGAACACCGGGGAGCTGTTTTTT. Amino acids: CASSAGQGKNTGELFF.

This clone was recorded once. The chain links TRBV4-1 to TRBJ1-4; possibly TRBD1 for D (5 bases). CDR1 MGHRA and CDR2 YSYEKL come from the germline V gene. Trimming stripped 1 base from V and 0 bases from J, with 15 bases between. CDR3 length: 18 residues. This CDR3 reads CASSQGGAGRATNEKLFF. The CDR3 nucleotides are TGCGCCAGCAGCCAAGGTGGGGCAGGCCGTGCAACTAATGAAAAACTGTTTTTT.

The chain uses TRBV6-6 and TRBJ2-5; 10 nucleotides agree with TRBD2. The trim removed 8 bases at V and 9 bases at J, leaving 15 bases unmatched. Germline lookup yields CDR1 MNHNY and CDR2 SVGAGI (reference sequence). The CDR3 consists of 15 residues. The CDR3 coding sequence is TGTGCCAGCCTTCGAGGACTAGCGGAAGGAGGGGCCCAGTACTTC. It yields the protein CASLRGLAEGGAQYF.

This rearrangement joins TRBV5-1 to TRBJ2-1; TRBD2 agrees at 8 bases. The CDR3 extends over 19 amino acids. Germline V gene lookup returns CDR1 SGHRS and CDR2 YFSETQ. The V and J ends lost 4 bases and 0 bases, in that order; junction bases with no gene match: 15. The CDR3 sequence: CASSRAGVLGLSSYNEQFF. In DNA, the CDR3 is TGCGCCAGCAGCCGAGCGGGGGTGCTGGGGTTAAGCTCCTACAATGAGCAGTTCTTC.

This chain's CDR3 is CASSPLDRGNYGYTF. The CDR3 region has the DNA TGTGCCAGCTCACCACTGGACAGGGGGAACTATGGCTACACCTTC. This sequence joins TRBV18 and TRBJ1-2; 10 bases are a match to TRBD1. The CDR3 is 15 residues long. Germline V CDR1 and CDR2: KGHSH, LQKENI. V was clipped by 1 base and J by 2 bases; unmatched bases: 1.

This clone was recorded once. The V and J genes are TRBV18 and TRBJ1-1; unclear D gene. The V gene's germline CDR1 is KGHSH and CDR2 LQKENI. With 5 bases removed from V and 0 bases from J, the gap between germline ends came to 16 bases. The CDR3 has 16 residues. The CDR3 protein is CASSLSGSWMNTEAFF. CDR3 bases: TGTGCCAGCTCATTATCCGGGTCCTGGATGAACACTGAAGCTTTCTTT.

This chain connects TRBV2 to TRBJ1-4; 7 nucleotides match TRBD1. J lost 8 bases, V lost 6 bases, and 6 bases had no gene match. Germline V gene sequence: CDR1 SNHLY, CDR2 FYNNEI. The CDR3 is made up of 13 amino acids. The CDR3 loop reads CASRAQGEEKLFF. CDR3 DNA sequence: TGTGCCAGCAGGGCGCAGGGGGAGGAAAAACTGTTTTTT.

Notes on this clone: The sample contains more than one DNA sequence encoding this CDR3. The CDR3 region has the DNA TGCAGCGTTGACCGAAACAATGAGCAGTTCTTC. This sequence encodes CSVDRNNEQFF. J is TRBJ2-1 and V is TRBV29-1; D remains unclear. Trimming removed 3 bases at V and 5 bases at J, with 5 bases between. Germline V lookup: CDR1 SQVTM, CDR2 ANQGSEA. This CDR3 spans 11 amino acids.

This chain links TRBV7-2 with TRBJ2-7; possible D gene TRBD2, 6 bases. Germline lookup yields CDR1 SGHTA and CDR2 FQGNSA. Trimming took 4 bases from V and 2 from J, leaving 12 bases between them. The CDR3 consists of 14 residues. The CDR3 DNA sequence: TGTGCCAGCAGCTCTTTGACTAGACCCTACGAGCAGTACTTC. It specifies CASSSLTRPYEQYF.

The chain couples TRBV7-2 to TRBJ2-2; D gene ambiguous. The germline V and J ends were trimmed by 1 base and 0 bases, with 9 bases remaining between them. The CDR3 is 16 amino acids. Germline loops: CDR1 SGHTA, CDR2 FQGNSA. CDR3 sequence reads: CASSLVLLSNTGELFF. As DNA, the CDR3 is TGTGCCAGCAGCTTAGTTTTGCTTTCGAACACCGGGGAGCTGTTTTTT.

The chain has TRBV30 and TRBJ2-5, with 7 bases lining up with TRBD1. Germline trimming cut 3 bases from V and 2 bases from J; bases unmatched to any gene: 9. The V gene's germline CDR1 is GTSNPN and CDR2 SVGIG (reference sequence). This CDR3 region has 15 residues. The CDR3 DNA reads TGTGCCTGGAGCGTCTCGGGGACAGATCAAGAGACCCAGTACTTC. Protein sequence: CAWSVSGTDQETQYF.

The chain employs TRBV5-1 and TRBJ1-1; 9 nucleotides align to TRBD1. CDR1 SGHRS and CDR2 YFSETQ come from the germline V gene. The ends lost 4 bases at V and 4 bases at J; junction bases unmatched: 5. The CDR3 length is 14 residues. This chain's CDR3 is CASSLSDRGTEAFF. CDR3 nucleotides: TGCGCCAGCAGCCTATCGGACAGGGGCACTGAAGCTTTCTTT.

The chain joins TRBV29-1 to TRBJ1-4; TRBD1 might be the D (5 bases). The CDR3 runs 14 residues. From germline, CDR1 is SQVTM and CDR2 ANQGSEA. The ends were cut back, 7 bases at V and 0 bases at J, with 12 bases in the middle. The CDR3 DNA is TGCAGCGCCCTTGACAGAGCAACTAATGAAAAACTGTTTTTT. Its translation: CSALDRATNEKLFF.